This T cell receptor (beta chain) was found in a study of T cells in tumors after PD-1 blockade. Study at large: Patients had no prior checkpoint blockade, systemic immunosuppressants, or anti-cancer therapy within 4 weeks. Mean per blood sample: some 100,000 templates (roughly 22,000-257,772), 35,000 to 45,000 unique clonotypes. During anti-PD-1 treatment, some patients continued daily vismodegib 150 mg. Study conclusions and caveats: Peripheral recruitment is suggested, as some novel exhausted tumor clones were in pre-treatment blood.

V lost 5 bases, J lost 6 bases, and 13 bases stayed unmatched. Germline V gene data show CDR1 as SGHNT and CDR2 as YYREEE (reference sequence). The CDR3 is 16 residues long. This clone came up once. Antigen specificity is unknown. Here immunoSEQ multiplex PCR was the method, and the copy in TCRdb shows in-frame clones only, minus some. The sample holds around 25,000 clones; 82% are singletons and the top ten take roughly 12%. This receptor was taken from a human donor with basal cell carcinoma. The rearrangement links TRBV5-4 to TRBJ2-4; 8 bases align to TRBD2. Specimen: PBMCs, collected after anti-PD-1 treatment. The CDR3 coding sequence is TGTGCCAGCAGTGTCAATCGGGGGGGATTGGGAAACATTCAGTACTTC. It specifies CASSVNRGGLGNIQYF.